The T cell receptor (beta chain) described here comes from a study of blood T cell repertoires in COVID-19. Turning to the study itself: T cells, B-cell-depleted T cells, or PBMCs provided the cDNA or gDNA that served as material.

Profiled with immunoSEQ multiplex PCR; TCRdb holds only in-frame clones, not every one. Of approximately 65,000 clones detected, around 91% appear once; the ten largest clones hold under 0.65%. V lost 7 bases and J lost 3; bases outside the gene matches: 9. CDR1 is KGHDR, CDR2 SFDVKD, per germline. The CDR3 covers 15 residues. The V call is TRBV24-1, the J call TRBJ2-3, with TRBD2 matching over 7 bases. The specimen was peripheral blood. This TCR was sampled from a man between 45 and 60 years old with COVID-19, enrolled during active disease. The CDR3 here is CATSPSSGPTDTQYF. CDR3 nucleotides: TGTGCCACCAGCCCAAGTAGCGGGCCTACAGATACGCAGTATTTT.